The next 20 T cell receptor beta chains were all read from a single sample in a study of blood T cell repertoires in COVID-19. Here immunoSEQ multiplex PCR was the method, and the copy in TCRdb shows in-frame clones only, minus some. This table holds approximately 210,000 clones, roughly four fifths found once. Sequenced sample: peripheral blood. These receptors were collected from a woman aged 45 to 65 with active or convalescent COVID-19.

This clone turned up a few times. V gene TRBV5-1 combines with J gene TRBJ1-2; TRBD1 matches 8 bases. Looked up from germline, CDR1 is SGHRS and CDR2 is YFSETQ. V was pared by 4 bases and J by 4 bases, with 12 bases of the junction left unmatched. The CDR3 runs to 16 residues. CDR3 DNA sequence: TGCGCCAGCAGCCCCTCAGGACAGGGTTACTCCTATGGCTACACCTTC. Translating it yields CASSPSGQGYSYGYTF.

CDR3 amino acids: CASSTTSGPYEQYF. The CDR3 DNA is TGTGCCAGTAGTACAACTAGCGGTCCCTACGAGCAGTACTTC. The chain combines TRBV19 with TRBJ2-7; 8 bases align to TRBD2. V gave up 4 bases and J gave up 2 bases; unmatched junction bases: 4. The CDR3 is made up of 14 amino acids. Germline lookup yields CDR1 LNHDA and CDR2 SQIVND (reference sequence).

J is TRBJ2-1 and V is TRBV24-1, with TRBD2 identical over 8 bases. Germline V gives CDR1 KGHDR, CDR2 SFDVKD. The CDR3 sequence is 13 residues long. The trim removed 9 bases at V and 3 bases at J, leaving 3 bases unmatched. In DNA, the CDR3 is TGTGCCACCGGGCGGGAGGACTACAATGAGCAGTTCTTC. Its translation is CATGREDYNEQFF.

The chain combines TRBV6-4 with TRBJ2-1, with 10 bases that match TRBD2. The V gene end was trimmed by 5 bases and the J gene end by 6 bases; junction bases not matched to a gene: 4. The germline V gene has CDR1 MRHNA and CDR2 SNTAGT. The CDR3 spans 14 residues. Here the CDR3 DNA reads TGTGCCAGCAGTTTAGCGGGAGGAGTCAATGAGCAGTTCTTC. Translating it yields CASSLAGGVNEQFF.

This sequence joins TRBV3-1 (or the pseudogene TRBV3-2) and TRBJ1-2; 8 bases align to TRBD1. The germline CDR1 and CDR2 sequences are LGHDT and YNNKEL (reference sequence). J lost 7 bases, V lost 0 bases, and 10 bases had no gene match. There are 16 residues in the CDR3. The DNA of the CDR3 is TGTGCCAGCAGCCAAGAGGGAGCCAGGGGGCTGAGTGGCTACACCTTC. Residues: CASSQEGARGLSGYTF.

The V and J genes are TRBV11-3 and TRBJ2-1; the match to TRBD2 covers 8 bases. The germline gives CDR1 SGHNT, CDR2 YENEEA. The CDR3 is 14 amino acids. Losses at the gene ends were 4 bases for V and 6 bases for J; bases not matched to a gene: 5. CDR3 amino acids: CASSSGLVSNEQFF. As DNA, the CDR3 is TGTGCCAGCAGCTCGGGACTAGTTTCCAATGAGCAGTTCTTC.

This clone has only one observation. This sequence joins TRBV13 and TRBJ1-2; no clear D gene. The CDR3 is 14 residues long. Germline V gene sequence: CDR1 PRHDT, CDR2 FYEKMQ (reference sequence). With 0 bases removed from V and 4 bases from J, the gap between germline ends came to 9 bases. The CDR3 DNA sequence: TGTGCCAGCAGCTTAGGTCGAACCGGCTATGGCTACACCTTC. Its protein is CASSLGRTGYGYTF.

The chain combines TRBV27 with TRBJ1-1; 8 positions agree with TRBD1. The germline CDR1 and CDR2 sequences are MNHEY and SMNVEV (reference sequence). V lost 8 bases and J lost 2; bases outside the gene matches: 7. The CDR3 loop spans 14 amino acids. As DNA, the CDR3 is TGTGCCAGCCGGACAGGGTTCGGCAACACTGAAGCTTTCTTT. The encoded protein is CASRTGFGNTEAFF.

This chain connects TRBV6-5 to TRBJ2-1; D gene uncertain. Germline CDR1 MNHEY, CDR2 SVGAGI. CDR3 length: 13 amino acids. V lost 5 bases to trimming and J lost 3 bases, with 8 bases between them. The DNA for the CDR3 is TGTGCCAGCAGTCCCGAGTACTACAATGAGCAGTTCTTC. Encoded protein: CASSPEYYNEQFF.

This clone was counted a few times. V is TRBV5-4 and J is TRBJ1-4, with 7 bases fitting TRBD1. V shed 0 bases, J shed 5 bases, and the junction held 10 bases outside the gene matches. Germline CDR1 is SGHNT and CDR2 is YYREEE (reference sequence). This CDR3 contains 17 residues. The CDR3: CASSLDGIGGLNEKLFF. In nucleotides, the CDR3 is TGTGCCAGCAGCTTGGACGGTATAGGGGGCCTGAATGAAAAACTGTTTTTT.

The genes are TRBV28 and TRBJ1-2; 10 bases are a match to TRBD1. There are 17 residues in the CDR3. Trimming at V came to 2 bases and at J to 3 bases, leaving 9 bases not matched to a gene. Germline-derived CDR1 and CDR2 are MDHEN and SYDVKM. The CDR3 region is CASSLGWGQGLDYGYTF. DNA of the CDR3: TGTGCCAGCAGTTTAGGGTGGGGACAGGGGTTGGACTATGGCTACACCTTC.

This chain connects TRBV5-6 to TRBJ2-3; TRBD2 aligns across 12 bases. This CDR3 has 19 amino acids. Germline CDR1 is SGHDT and CDR2 is YYEEEE. V lost 4 bases, J lost 6 bases, and 18 bases stayed unmatched. The CDR3 reads CASSLWTSGKGSVADTQYF. As DNA, the CDR3 is TGTGCCAGCAGCCTCTGGACTAGCGGGAAGGGTTCGGTAGCGGATACGCAGTATTTT.

This chain joins TRBV9 and TRBJ2-6; D is possibly TRBD2 (6 bases). CDR3 size: 18 residues. Germline V gene lookup returns CDR1 SGDLS and CDR2 YYNGEE. Trimming pared 4 bases from V and 0 bases from J, leaving 17 bases between. The CDR3 DNA reads as TGTGCCAGCAGCCGGGGACTCCTTTCCAGCTCTGGGGCCAACGTCCTGACTTTC. Amino acids: CASSRGLLSSSGANVLTF.

This clone has just a few counts. The chain is built from TRBV19 and TRBJ2-5; possible D gene TRBD2, 6 bases. Trimming pared 6 bases from V and 4 bases from J, leaving 15 bases between. The length of the CDR3 is 14 residues. The germline V gene has CDR1 LNHDA and CDR2 SQIVND (reference sequence). The CDR3 loop reads CASSPPGELETQYF. As DNA, the CDR3 is TGTGCCAGTAGCCCCCCGGGGGAGTTAGAGACCCAGTACTTC.

The chain has TRBV19 and TRBJ1-2; perhaps TRBD1 as D (5 bases). The CDR3 contains 13 residues. Trimming stripped 6 bases from V and 5 bases from J, with 13 bases between. Germline V gene lookup returns CDR1 LNHDA and CDR2 SQIVND (reference sequence). CDR3 loop: CASRGQGRYGYTF. CDR3 DNA sequence: TGTGCCAGTAGGGGGCAGGGAAGGTATGGCTACACCTTC.

The chain links TRBV18 to TRBJ2-2, with 10 positions matching TRBD1. The V gene end was trimmed by 3 bases and the J gene end by 4 bases; junction bases not matched to a gene: 5. Germline CDR1 reads KGHSH; CDR2 reads LQKENI. The CDR3 is 16 residues long. Here the CDR3 reads CASSPRQGASTGELFF. The CDR3 region has the DNA TGTGCCAGCTCACCGCGACAGGGGGCTAGCACCGGGGAGCTGTTTTTT.

The V gene is TRBV11-2, the J gene TRBJ1-5, with D maybe TRBD1 (6 bases). Looked up from germline, CDR1 is SGHAT and CDR2 is FQNNGV. The V and J ends lost 1 base and 2 bases respectively, with 12 bases between them. The length of the CDR3 is 16 residues. The CDR3 nucleotides read TGTGCCAGCAGCTTAGGAACAGGGTCGGGCAATCAGCCCCAGCATTTT. Protein product: CASSLGTGSGNQPQHF.

This clone was recorded only once. The rearrangement links TRBV5-6 to TRBJ1-5; no clear D. Germline V gene lookup returns CDR1 SGHDT and CDR2 YYEEEE. The CDR3 has 15 amino acids. The V end lost 4 bases, the J end lost 4 bases, and 15 bases lay between the germline ends. CDR3 in amino acids: CASSRGVWRNQPQHF. CDR3 nucleotide sequence: TGTGCCAGCAGCCGTGGAGTTTGGAGAAATCAGCCCCAGCATTTT.

J is TRBJ2-7 and V is TRBV5-1; a weak D match, TRBD2 (6 bases). V gave up 3 bases and J gave up 3 bases, with 13 bases separating them. CDR1 is SGHRS, CDR2 YFSETQ, per germline. This CDR3 is 14 amino acids long. The CDR3 DNA reads TGCGCCAGCAGCTGGGAGGTCGGAGGCTACGAGCAGTACGTC. It encodes CASSWEVGGYEQYV.

This clone was found once. The chain employs TRBV21-1 and TRBJ2-1; the table calls TRBD1, which could not be checked here. TRBV21-1 is tagged as a pseudogene. This CDR3 contains 16 residues. This CDR3 is CASSDTGTWYYGEQFF. The DNA of the CDR3 is TGTGCCAGCAGCGATACCGGGACATGGTATTACGGTGAGCAGTTCTTC.